The 27 T cell receptor beta chains presented below share a single source sample, sequenced in a study of PD-1 blockade in classical Hodgkin lymphoma. Assay used: immunoSEQ multiplex PCR; TCRdb lists only in-frame clones, some missing. The profile covers around 12,000 clones, with 85% to 90% appearing a single time and 0.4% to 0.6% taken by the ten largest. After autologous stem cell transplantation all patients relapsed, and prior brentuximab vedotin exposure differed between cohorts. It was by magnetic negative selection that CD4+ T cells were purified from thawed PBMCs. Source: CD4+ T cells from blood, taken at baseline. The source is a human donor with classical Hodgkin lymphoma.

This clone appeared once. J is TRBJ2-3 and V is TRBV5-1; 14 bases match TRBD2. This CDR3 region has 18 residues. CDR1 is SGHRS, CDR2 YFSETQ, per germline. J lost 2 bases, V lost 4 bases, and 9 bases had no gene match. The DNA of the CDR3 is TGCGCCAGCAGCCGTCGACTAGCGGGAGGGAGGGACACAGATACGCAGTATTTT. Its protein product is CASSRRLAGGRDTDTQYF.

In nucleotides, the CDR3 is TGTGCCATCAAACCGGCTAGCGGCTCCTACAATGAGCAGTTCTTC. Translation: CAIKPASGSYNEQFF. The V call is TRBV10-3, the J call TRBJ2-1; 7 nucleotides match TRBD2. V trimming: 7 bases; J trimming: 0 bases; junction bases outside the gene matches: 6. This CDR3 has 15 residues. Germline V gene lookup returns CDR1 ENHRY and CDR2 SYGVKD.

This clone was seen a few times. The rearrangement joins TRBV6-1 to TRBJ2-2; 8 bases agree with TRBD2. The trim removed 3 bases at V and 6 bases at J, leaving 6 bases unmatched. The CDR3 spans 15 residues. Germline CDR1 MNHNS, CDR2 SASEGT. The CDR3 sequence: CASSDPGTSAGELFF. For the CDR3, the DNA is TGTGCCAGCAGTGACCCCGGGACTAGTGCCGGGGAGCTGTTTTTT.

The chain carries TRBV15 and TRBJ2-2; tentative D call: TRBD1 (7 bases). Germline CDR1 and CDR2: LNHNV and YYDKDF (reference sequence). The CDR3 extends over 16 amino acids. V lost 5 bases and J lost 4, with 17 bases in between. CDR3 DNA: TGTGCCACCAGCCCTATTTTGCAGGGGGGCACCGGGGAGCTGTTTTTT. The encoded protein is CATSPILQGGTGELFF.

V gene TRBV27 combines with J gene TRBJ1-1, with 7 bases lining up with TRBD1. V was pared by 0 bases and J by 1 base, with 8 bases of the junction left unmatched. CDR3 size: 17 residues. Germline loops: CDR1 MNHEY, CDR2 SMNVEV (reference sequence). CDR3 protein: CASSLSMAGGANTEAFF. Written as DNA, the CDR3 is TGTGCCAGCAGTTTATCGATGGCAGGGGGGGCGAACACTGAAGCTTTCTTT.

This clone was recorded once. The chain employs TRBV6-1 and TRBJ2-5, with 8 bases that match TRBD1. Germline V gives CDR1 MNHNS, CDR2 SASEGT. The length of the CDR3 is 15 residues. After removal of 4 bases from V and 4 bases from J, the junction contained 8 bases not matched to a gene. The CDR3 bases are TGTGCCAGCAGTGGGCAGGGGGCGCAAGGAGAGACCCAGTACTTC. This gives the protein CASSGQGAQGETQYF.

This chain connects TRBV5-4 to TRBJ2-7; 9 nucleotides line up with TRBD1. This CDR3 spans 15 amino acids. V shed 4 bases, J shed 4 bases, and the junction held 9 bases outside the gene matches. Per germline, CDR1 SGHNT and CDR2 YYREEE (reference sequence). CDR3 in amino acids: CASSMGQGYGYEQYF. The CDR3 nucleotides read TGTGCCAGCAGCATGGGACAGGGATACGGATACGAGCAGTACTTC.

This chain connects TRBV7-8 to TRBJ1-1; D unclear. Germline loops: CDR1 SGHVS, CDR2 FQNEAQ. V was shortened by 6 bases and J by 0 bases, with 8 bases between the two germline ends. This CDR3 is built from 13 residues. CDR3 DNA sequence: TGTGCCAGCAGACTAAAAATGAACACTGAAGCTTTCTTT. This codes for CASRLKMNTEAFF.

The chain links TRBV4-1 to TRBJ2-2; 9 bases line up with TRBD2. With 4 bases clipped from V and 5 bases from J, the junction kept 11 bases outside the gene matches. Per germline, CDR1 MGHRA and CDR2 YSYEKL. This CDR3 has 17 amino acids. This CDR3 is CASSLNIRAGGTGELFF. The DNA for the CDR3 is TGCGCCAGCAGCCTAAACATTCGAGCGGGAGGTACCGGGGAGCTGTTTTTT.

The chain carries TRBV4-2 and TRBJ2-5, with D tentatively TRBD2 (5 bases). There are 14 residues in the CDR3. Germline V CDR1 and CDR2: LGHNA, YNFKEQ. The V and J ends lost 1 base and 5 bases respectively, with 11 bases between them. Here the CDR3 reads CASSQGGGRETQYF. The CDR3 nucleotides read TGTGCCAGCAGCCAAGGAGGAGGTCGGGAGACCCAGTACTTC.

This clone appeared once. The J gene is TRBJ2-5, the V gene TRBV7-2, with 13 bases that match TRBD2. Losses at the gene ends were 5 bases for V and 1 base for J; bases not matched to a gene: 7. This CDR3 has 17 amino acids. CDR1 is SGHTA and CDR2 is FQGNSA in the germline V gene. The CDR3 region has the DNA TGTGCCAGCAGCGCCAAGACTAGCGGGAGGTCCCAAGAGACCCAGTACTTC. It yields the protein CASSAKTSGRSQETQYF.

This rearrangement joins TRBV19 to TRBJ2-7, with TRBD2 identical over 11 bases. The V and J ends lost 5 bases and 4 bases, in that order; junction bases with no gene match: 7. The CDR3 is made up of 15 amino acids. The V gene's germline CDR1 is LNHDA and CDR2 SQIVND (reference sequence). In nucleotides, the CDR3 is TGTGCCAGTAGTGCGGTCCTAGCGGGAGGTTACGAGCAGTACTTC. Translating it yields CASSAVLAGGYEQYF.

The V call is TRBV6-1, the J call TRBJ2-7; weak D call: TRBD1 (6 bases). The length of the CDR3 is 15 residues. V lost 3 bases and J 3 bases, leaving 15 bases between the germline ends. Germline CDR1 is MNHNS and CDR2 is SASEGT. CDR3 amino acids: CASSDLLDSYYEQYF. The DNA of the CDR3 is TGTGCCAGCAGTGATCTTTTGGACAGTTACTACGAGCAGTACTTC.

The genes are TRBV19 and TRBJ2-1, with TRBD2 matching 13 bases. The CDR3 covers 16 residues. Germline V gives CDR1 LNHDA, CDR2 SQIVND (reference sequence). After removal of 5 bases from V and 8 bases from J, the junction contained 9 bases not matched to a gene. CDR3: CASSPGLAGVSDEQFF. The CDR3 DNA sequence: TGTGCCAGTAGTCCCGGACTAGCGGGAGTTTCGGATGAGCAGTTCTTC.

Here the CDR3 DNA reads TGTGCCTGGGGAAGGGAGAACACAGATACGCAGTATTTT. Its protein is CAWGRENTDTQYF. The chain combines TRBV30 with TRBJ2-3; D possibly corresponds to TRBD2 (5 bases). The ends were cut back, 5 bases at V and 2 bases at J, with 11 bases in the middle. Per the germline V gene, CDR1 is GTSNPN and CDR2 is SVGIG (reference sequence). The CDR3 contains 13 residues.

The chain carries TRBV10-1 and TRBJ2-3; 7 positions match TRBD2. The CDR3 has 12 amino acids. Looked up from germline, CDR1 is WNHNN and CDR2 is SYGVQD (reference sequence). Trimming removed 4 bases from V and 9 bases from J; junction bases left unmatched: 4. CDR3 amino acids: CASSGLAETQYF. As DNA, the CDR3 is TGCGCCAGCAGTGGCCTAGCGGAAACGCAGTATTTT.

The rearrangement joins TRBV4-2 to TRBJ2-1; 8 positions match TRBD1. With V trimmed by 1 base and J by 5 bases, 7 bases remained unmatched. The CDR3 spans 16 residues. The V gene's germline CDR1 is LGHNA and CDR2 YNFKEQ. CDR3 in amino acids: CASSQAFGTGDNEQFF. Written as DNA, the CDR3 is TGTGCCAGCAGCCAAGCGTTTGGGACAGGAGACAATGAGCAGTTCTTC.

The J gene is TRBJ1-6, the V gene TRBV7-2, with a weak D call TRBD1 (6 bases). V was shortened by 5 bases and J by 8 bases, with 19 bases between the two germline ends. Germline lookup yields CDR1 SGHTA and CDR2 FQGNSA. This CDR3 is built from 16 residues. The CDR3 loop reads CASSSRQVKWYSPLHF. CDR3 bases: TGTGCCAGCAGCAGCCGACAGGTGAAATGGTATTCACCCCTCCACTTT.

The chain links TRBV9 to TRBJ2-1; 8 nucleotides align to TRBD2. This CDR3 has 20 amino acids. V trimming: 0 bases; J trimming: 6 bases; junction bases outside the gene matches: 20. Germline V gives CDR1 SGDLS, CDR2 YYNGEE. CDR3 loop: CASSVGSGGPLLGALNEQFF. CDR3 nucleotides: TGTGCCAGCAGCGTAGGGTCGGGAGGGCCGCTACTAGGGGCCCTCAATGAGCAGTTCTTC.

This rearrangement joins TRBV7-9 to TRBJ2-7; the match to TRBD1 covers 7 bases. The CDR3 runs to 14 residues. With V trimmed by 6 bases and J by 2 bases, 7 bases remained unmatched. The germline V gene encodes CDR1 SEHNR and CDR2 FQNEAQ (reference sequence). CDR3 amino acids: CASSLNRGTYEQYF. Written as DNA, the CDR3 is TGTGCCAGCAGTTTAAACAGGGGAACCTACGAGCAGTACTTC.

The chain couples TRBV7-2 to TRBJ1-2; D not certain. The germline V and J ends were trimmed by 5 bases and 3 bases, with 13 bases remaining between them. CDR3 length: 14 amino acids. The V gene's germline CDR1 is SGHTA and CDR2 FQGNSA. The CDR3 loop is CASSPSGRDYGYTF. The CDR3 region has the DNA TGTGCCAGCAGCCCGAGCGGACGGGACTATGGCTACACCTTC.

V and J are TRBV6-1 and TRBJ2-7, with a weak D call TRBD2 (6 bases). Germline V gene lookup returns CDR1 MNHNS and CDR2 SASEGT. V lost 1 base to trimming and J lost 6 bases, with 10 bases between them. The CDR3 runs to 13 residues. The CDR3: CASSEVRGGEQYF. In DNA form, the CDR3 reads TGTGCCAGCAGTGAAGTGAGGGGAGGCGAGCAGTACTTC.

V is TRBV9 and J is TRBJ2-2, with 8 nucleotides matching TRBD1. The CDR3 runs 14 residues. From germline, CDR1 is SGDLS and CDR2 YYNGEE. The trim removed 3 bases at V and 6 bases at J, leaving 4 bases unmatched. The CDR3 coding sequence is TGTGCCAGCAGCGGTGGACAGGGTGCCGGGGAGCTGTTTTTT. Translated: CASSGGQGAGELFF.

The chain employs TRBV11-1 and TRBJ2-3; D is perhaps TRBD1 (7 bases). The CDR3 consists of 15 residues. Deletions cut 4 bases from V and 0 bases from J, with 11 bases between. Germline values: CDR1 SGHAT, CDR2 FQDESV (reference sequence). CDR3 nucleotides: TGTGCCAGCAGCTCGGGGGACAGTAGCACAGATACGCAGTATTTT. Translating it yields CASSSGDSSTDTQYF.

The chain carries TRBV15 and TRBJ1-4; no clear D gene. The germline CDR1 and CDR2 sequences are LNHNV and YYDKDF (reference sequence). V lost 0 bases, J lost 4 bases, and 6 bases lay in between. The CDR3 length is 14 residues. CDR3 coding DNA: TGTGCCACCAGCAGAGAGGCAGTTAATGAAAAACTGTTTTTT. Its translation is CATSREAVNEKLFF.

The chain couples TRBV27 to TRBJ1-5; no firm D call. This CDR3 spans 14 amino acids. Germline CDR1 is MNHEY and CDR2 is SMNVEV (reference sequence). Between the trimmed V and J ends, which lost 5 bases and 9 bases, there was a span of 17 bases. In nucleotides, the CDR3 is TGTGCCAGCAGTCCGGACCGAGGCTCAGGGCCCCAGCATTTT. Translated, it gives CASSPDRGSGPQHF.

This rearrangement joins TRBV7-1 to TRBJ2-6; tentatively, D is TRBD1 (5 bases). TRBV7-1 is filed as an ORF, its function uncertain. V lost 5 bases and J lost 17, with 25 bases in between. The CDR3 runs 15 residues. CDR3 nucleotides: TGTGCCAGCAGCCCCCTAGGTCACGAGGACAAAGTCGTGACTTTC. Its translation is CASSPLGHEDKVVTF.